Listed below are T cell receptor beta chains from one sample, sequenced in a study of blood T cell repertoires in COVID-19. Measured with immunoSEQ multiplex PCR; TCRdb has only the in-frame clones, and not every one. The sample yields about 200,000 clones, 85% to 95% seen once. Sequenced input: peripheral blood. The receptors here all came from a young man with COVID-19, enrolled during active disease. Both conserved end residues are part of each CDR3. D genes are given only for firm matches. Clone size, where shown, is once, few, many, or a class for clones that have expanded.

abundance: NA
j_gene: TRBJ2-5
v_gene: TRBV10-3
d_gene: TRBD2
CDR3nt: TGTGCCATCAGTGATAGGGAGGGGTTTTTTGGGACCCAGTACTTC
CDR3aa: CAISDREGFFGTQYF

abundance: NA
j_gene: TRBJ1-2
v_gene: TRBV4-1
d_gene: NA
CDR3nt: TGCGCCAGCAGATTCCAGGGGAGTGGTGGCTACACCTTC
CDR3aa: CASRFQGSGGYTF

abundance: NA
j_gene: TRBJ2-3
v_gene: TRBV18
d_gene: TRBD2
CDR3nt: TGTGCCAGCTCACCCCCTAAAGCGGGGGGCTCAGATACGCAGTATTTT
CDR3aa: CASSPPKAGGSDTQYF

abundance: NA
j_gene: TRBJ1-4
v_gene: TRBV9
d_gene: TRBD1
CDR3nt: TGTGCCAGCAGCCCAGGACCGCAGGGGGGTAATGAAAAACTGTTTTTT
CDR3aa: CASSPGPQGGNEKLFF

abundance: NA
j_gene: TRBJ2-3
v_gene: TRBV4-1
d_gene: TRBD2
CDR3nt: TGCGCCAGCAGCCAAGATAGCGGGCGGTCGGGCACAGATACGCAGTATTTT
CDR3aa: CASSQDSGRSGTDTQYF

abundance: NA
j_gene: TRBJ2-3
v_gene: TRBV4-1
d_gene: NA
CDR3nt: TGCGCCAGCAGCCATAGGCCGCGGGGAGGCACAGATACGCAGTATTTT
CDR3aa: CASSHRPRGGTDTQYF

abundance: NA
j_gene: TRBJ2-7
v_gene: TRBV7-2
d_gene: NA
CDR3nt: TGTGCCAGCAGCTTCAGTGGGAGGAGATACGAGCAGTACTTC
CDR3aa: CASSFSGRRYEQYF

abundance: NA
j_gene: TRBJ2-7
v_gene: TRBV7-9
d_gene: TRBD1
CDR3nt: TGTGCCAGCGGGACAGCCCTCTCCTACGAGCAGTACTTC
CDR3aa: CASGTALSYEQYF

abundance: NA
j_gene: TRBJ1-6
v_gene: TRBV6-5
d_gene: NA
CDR3nt: TGTGCCAGCGCGTGGACGGGAAATTCACCCCTCCACTTT
CDR3aa: CASAWTGNSPLHF

abundance: NA
j_gene: TRBJ2-3
v_gene: TRBV9
d_gene: NA
CDR3nt: TGTGCCAGCAGCCCCCATGTGCGAGCGAGGAAGAGCACAGATACGCAGTATTTT
CDR3aa: CASSPHVRARKSTDTQYF

abundance: NA
j_gene: TRBJ2-1
v_gene: TRBV21-1
d_gene: NA
CDR3nt: TGTGCCAGCAGCAAACGGCGCGGGGGGGCCCATGAGCAGTTCTTC
CDR3aa: CASSKRRGGAHEQFF

abundance: NA
j_gene: TRBJ1-6
v_gene: TRBV6-5
d_gene: TRBD1
CDR3nt: TGTGCCAGCAGCGACAGGGATAATTCACCCCTCCACTTT
CDR3aa: CASSDRDNSPLHF

abundance: NA
j_gene: TRBJ1-1
v_gene: TRBV19
d_gene: NA
CDR3nt: TGTGCCAGTAGTACAACAGGTGGGGACACTGAAGCTTTCTTT
CDR3aa: CASSTTGGDTEAFF

abundance: NA
j_gene: TRBJ2-1
v_gene: TRBV5-1
d_gene: NA
CDR3nt: TGCGCCAGCAGCTTGGTGGCCCAATCCTACAATGAGCAGTTCTTC
CDR3aa: CASSLVAQSYNEQFF

abundance: NA
j_gene: TRBJ2-1
v_gene: TRBV5-1
d_gene: TRBD1
CDR3nt: TGCGCCAGCAGCCGGACCCGGACAGGGGCGTCCTACAATGAGCAGTTCTTC
CDR3aa: CASSRTRTGASYNEQFF

abundance: NA
j_gene: TRBJ1-4
v_gene: TRBV19
d_gene: NA
CDR3nt: TGTGCCAGTAGTAAAGGGGCCGAAAAACTGTTTTTT
CDR3aa: CASSKGAEKLFF

abundance: NA
j_gene: TRBJ2-1
v_gene: TRBV19
d_gene: NA
CDR3nt: TGTGCCAGTAGTACCTGGGACTTCTACAATGAGCAGTTCTTC
CDR3aa: CASSTWDFYNEQFF

abundance: NA
j_gene: TRBJ1-1
v_gene: TRBV7-9
d_gene: NA
CDR3nt: TGTGCCAGCAGCTTATATACGGGGAACACTGAAGCTTTCTTT
CDR3aa: CASSLYTGNTEAFF

abundance: NA
j_gene: TRBJ1-5
v_gene: TRBV23-1
d_gene: TRBD1
CDR3nt: TGCGCCAGCAGTGACCCGGGGGACAGGGCCGATAGCAATCAGCCCCAGCATTTT
CDR3aa: CASSDPGDRADSNQPQHF

abundance: NA
j_gene: TRBJ1-3
v_gene: TRBV4-1
d_gene: TRBD1
CDR3nt: TGCGCCAGCAGCCATGCGCGGGGGACAGGAGGAAACACCATATATTTT
CDR3aa: CASSHARGTGGNTIYF

abundance: NA
j_gene: TRBJ2-1
v_gene: TRBV13
d_gene: NA
CDR3nt: TGTGCCAGCAGCTTAGACGGGGGGCGGGATGAGCAGTTCTTC
CDR3aa: CASSLDGGRDEQFF

abundance: NA
j_gene: TRBJ1-5
v_gene: TRBV30
d_gene: NA
CDR3nt: TGTGCCTGGAGTGAGGGACAAGAATATTATAGCAATCAGCCCCAGCATTTT
CDR3aa: CAWSEGQEYYSNQPQHF

abundance: NA
j_gene: TRBJ1-2
v_gene: TRBV6-5
d_gene: NA
CDR3nt: TGTGCCAGCAGAGCCTCTTGGGGCGGCTACACCTTC
CDR3aa: CASRASWGGYTF

abundance: NA
j_gene: TRBJ1-1
v_gene: TRBV7-3
d_gene: TRBD1
CDR3nt: TGTGCCAGCAGCTTAGTAGGGACAGGGAACACTGAAGCTTTCTTT
CDR3aa: CASSLVGTGNTEAFF

abundance: NA
j_gene: TRBJ1-5
v_gene: TRBV2
d_gene: NA
CDR3nt: TGTGCCAGCAGTGAAATGGGGGCCAGCAATCAGCCCCAGCATTTT
CDR3aa: CASSEMGASNQPQHF

abundance: NA
j_gene: TRBJ2-1
v_gene: TRBV12-3/TRBV12-4
d_gene: NA
CDR3nt: TGTGCCAGCAGTTTTATCTCCAATGAGCAGTTCTTC
CDR3aa: CASSFISNEQFF

abundance: NA
j_gene: TRBJ1-2
v_gene: TRBV5-1
d_gene: NA
CDR3nt: TGCGCCAGCAGCATGGGCCCCGGGGCTAACTATGGCTACACCTTC
CDR3aa: CASSMGPGANYGYTF

abundance: NA
j_gene: TRBJ1-2
v_gene: TRBV4-1
d_gene: TRBD1
CDR3nt: TGCGCCAGCAGCCAGGGACAGGGGGCGAACTATGGCTACACCTTC
CDR3aa: CASSQGQGANYGYTF

abundance: NA
j_gene: TRBJ2-3
v_gene: TRBV5-1
d_gene: NA
CDR3nt: TGCGCCAGCAGCACCGAGACAGGTAGCACAGATACGCAGTATTTT
CDR3aa: CASSTETGSTDTQYF

abundance: NA
j_gene: TRBJ2-5
v_gene: TRBV5-1
d_gene: TRBD2
CDR3nt: TGCGCCAGCAGCTTGGACCGACTAGCGGGACAAGAGACCCAGTACTTC
CDR3aa: CASSLDRLAGQETQYF

abundance: NA
j_gene: TRBJ2-3
v_gene: TRBV6-1
d_gene: TRBD2
CDR3nt: TGTGCCAGCAGTGAACGGGCGGGGGGGCCTCGCACAGATACGCAGTATTTT
CDR3aa: CASSERAGGPRTDTQYF

abundance: NA
j_gene: TRBJ2-5
v_gene: TRBV3-1/TRBV3-2
d_gene: TRBD2
CDR3nt: TGTGCCAGCAGCCAAGATACTAGCGGGGGGGCCCAAGAGACCCAGTACTTC
CDR3aa: CASSQDTSGGAQETQYF

abundance: NA
j_gene: TRBJ1-5
v_gene: TRBV10-1
d_gene: NA
CDR3nt: TGCGCCAGCAGTGGTAACAGGGTCGGAGGCAATCAGCCCCAGCATTTT
CDR3aa: CASSGNRVGGNQPQHF

abundance: NA
j_gene: TRBJ2-3
v_gene: TRBV2
d_gene: NA
CDR3nt: TGTGCCAGCAGTGAACAGGGGCCGGATACGCAGTATTTT
CDR3aa: CASSEQGPDTQYF

abundance: NA
j_gene: TRBJ2-1
v_gene: TRBV19
d_gene: TRBD1
CDR3nt: TGTGCCAGTAGTACTACAGGGGTGGACACATATGAGCAGTTCTTC
CDR3aa: CASSTTGVDTYEQFF

abundance: NA
j_gene: TRBJ2-3
v_gene: TRBV9
d_gene: TRBD2
CDR3nt: TGTGCCAGCAGCCTCCGGGAGGGACTCCCAGCTACGCAGTATTTT
CDR3aa: CASSLREGLPATQYF

abundance: NA
j_gene: TRBJ1-5
v_gene: TRBV2
d_gene: TRBD1
CDR3nt: TGTGCCAGCAGTAGGGGGCAATGGGGCAATCAGCCCCAGCATTTT
CDR3aa: CASSRGQWGNQPQHF

abundance: NA
j_gene: TRBJ2-2
v_gene: TRBV21-1
d_gene: NA
CDR3nt: TGTGCCAGCTCCTCGAAGGGAGGGGCCGTGAACACCGGGGAGCTGTTTTTT
CDR3aa: CASSSKGGAVNTGELFF

abundance: once
j_gene: TRBJ1-3
v_gene: TRBV21-1
d_gene: NA
CDR3nt: TGTGCCAGCAGGGTTGACAGGGGGCAAACGATTACTGGAAACACCATATATTTT
CDR3aa: CASRVDRGQTITGNTIYF

abundance: NA
j_gene: TRBJ1-5
v_gene: TRBV5-5
d_gene: NA
CDR3nt: TGTGCCAGCAGCGGCCCAAGCAATCAGCCCCAGCATTTT
CDR3aa: CASSGPSNQPQHF

abundance: NA
j_gene: TRBJ1-1
v_gene: TRBV10-1
d_gene: NA
CDR3nt: TGCGCCAGCAGTATCCAGGCCAACACTGAAGCTTTCTTT
CDR3aa: CASSIQANTEAFF

abundance: once
j_gene: TRBJ1-1
v_gene: TRBV2
d_gene: TRBD1
CDR3nt: TGTGCCAGCAGTGATTGGGACAGGATGAACACTGAAGCTTTCTTT
CDR3aa: CASSDWDRMNTEAFF

abundance: NA
j_gene: TRBJ2-3
v_gene: TRBV7-9
d_gene: TRBD1
CDR3nt: TGTGCCAGCAGCCCGGTAGGGGGCGGATACACAGATACGCAGTATTTT
CDR3aa: CASSPVGGGYTDTQYF

abundance: NA
j_gene: TRBJ2-1
v_gene: TRBV10-3
d_gene: NA
CDR3nt: TGTGCCATCGGACCGGGACAACAATACAATGAGCAGTTCTTC
CDR3aa: CAIGPGQQYNEQFF